This TCR beta chain was captured by sequencing in a study of blood T cell repertoires in COVID-19. Authors' methods: The authors estimated nucleated cell counts from reference gene primer amplification. TCRdb's copy holds only in-frame clones and misses some; the assay was immunoSEQ multiplex PCR. V and J calls and clone size come straight from that table; D and trimming were deduced from the DNA. The sample yields about 68,000 clones, approximately 90% seen once. CDR3 size: 14 residues. Per germline, CDR1 MNHEY and CDR2 SVGAGI. With 6 bases clipped from V and 4 bases from J, the junction kept 3 bases outside the gene matches.

The source material was peripheral blood. V is TRBV6-5 and J is TRBJ2-6, with TRBD1 matching 7 bases. The source of this sequence is a man aged 50 to 60 with COVID-19, enrolled during active disease. The DNA for the CDR3 is TGTGCCAGCAGGACAGGGTTCGGGGCCAACGTCCTGACTTTC. Amino acids: CASRTGFGANVLTF.